This T cell receptor beta chain originates from a study of T cells in Graves' hyperthyroidism and ophthalmopathy. Across the whole study: Peripheral blood collection took place at initial diagnosis, before any treatment.

Concerning this clonotype itself: Its antigen is not identified.

Graves' hyperthyroidism was deemed stable given no ophthalmopathy progression within 18 months. The CDR3 runs 13 residues. V was pared by 3 bases and J by 5 bases, with 10 bases between. RNA transcripts were the template for amplifying TCR beta CDR3 regions. The HTBI set primed first-round TCR CDR3 RT-PCR. TCRdb redid the calling of the multiplex PCR reads with MiXCR, one entry per CDR3 protein. Of 600,000 to 650,000 distinct CDR3 sequences in the sample, 15% to 20% are singletons; the top ten hold around 4%. Study findings and constraints: The majority of expanded thyroid clonotypes above 0.001 also appeared in blood.

This sequence joins TRBV12-3 or TRBV12-4 and TRBJ2-5; D remains ambiguous. Specimen: blood. The receptor was isolated from a woman aged 30 to 39 with Graves' hyperthyroidism. The CDR3 sequence: CASSFAVLETQYF. The CDR3 DNA sequence: TGTGCCAGCAGTTTCGCGGTGTTGGAGACCCAGTACTTC.